Below, one T cell receptor (beta chain) is given with its context. This clonotype was counted ten times or more. The target of this receptor is not known. Per-base quality was not reported, and no clone a single base away is much larger than it. The CDR3 runs 13 amino acids, cysteine and phenylalanine included. The kept DNA is CDR3 alone, 39 bases in frame from the first base. The junction carries 14 bases between V and J, which are trimmed by 3 bases and 7 bases respectively. The germline V gene supplies CDR1 SGHDT and CDR2 YYEEEE. These data come from a study of CD8 T cells in ankylosing spondylitis (dated by TCRdb to 2016 to 2017). Background on the whole study: The study profiled T cell receptor beta repertoires in healthy donors and ankylosing spondylitis patients to find disease-linked TCR variants. In total, the full study cohort was made up of 95 to 110 healthy donors and 25 or so ankylosing spondylitis patients. Peripheral blood was sampled, and synovial fluid was also collected from ankylosing spondylitis patients.

General study outcomes and caveats: Some motif variants were previously reported in synovial fluid and blood of reactive arthritis patients, suggesting common disease-initiation mechanisms. A TCR beta motif of 7 or 8 highly homologous amino acid variants appeared characteristic of blood from ankylosing spondylitis patients. Significant enrichment of the disease-linked clones was reported in matched synovial fluid samples from ankylosing spondylitis patients. In peripheral blood, the disease-linked clones were found at relatively low frequencies and had a CD8+ phenotype.

The sample was run on an Illumina HiSeq 2500. TCR beta libraries were prepared by quantitative 5'-RACE with molecular barcodes. Regarding the original processing steps: To identify disease-linked TCR variants, a new computational method was used, one built on a probabilistic model of VDJ rearrangement. TCRdb reanalyzed the raw reads on its own, using fastp at Q25 for trimming and MiXCR for clone calling, and kept in-frame beta chains. Entries that share a CDR3 protein sequence are merged under the most common genes and DNA. Here the V and J calls rest on TCRdb's processing, not on the authors' analysis. Recorded for this sample are around 340,000 distinct CDR3 sequences; 20% of them occurred a single time. In total, the top ten clones hold approximately 14% of the sample.

The receptor comes from a male donor with ankylosing spondylitis or in good health (not recorded which). The V and J genes are TRBV5-6 and TRBJ2-7; a tentative D call is TRBD2 (5 bases match). The specimen was blood, either unsorted or a sorted T cell fraction (not recorded which). The DNA sequence is given as TGTGCCAGCAGCTCCGGGAATCCGAGGGAGCAGTACTTC. Translated, this is CASSSGNPREQYF.